This entry describes one T cell receptor (beta chain). What antigen it recognizes has not been identified. No clone much larger than this one lies a single base away; base qualities are absent. These data belong to a study of graft-versus-host responses after intestinal transplantation (TCRdb year 2021). Broadly, across the study: Multivisceral, liver-intestinal, or isolated intestinal transplants were received by the recipients. A peak of at least 4% donor T cells among recipient peripheral blood mononuclear cells was the definition used for donor T cell macrochimerism. Anti-thymocyte globulin induction was given to all recipients, followed by maintenance tacrolimus and steroids for roughly 3 years. The cohort enrolled under 30 intestinal transplant recipients, one of whom was a retransplant, and a few patients without pretransplant specimens were excluded. Instead of going to the commercial service, samples from a few later patients were sequenced in-house on an Illumina MiSeq and processed with MiXCR. To identify alloreactive clones, pre-transplant mixed lymphocyte reaction products were sequenced and then compared with unstimulated pre-transplant donor and recipient T cells. Graft-versus-host and host-versus-graft alloreactive T cell clones were tracked in the graft, circulation and bone marrow after intestinal transplantation using bulk TCR-beta CDR3 sequencing. The investigation overall reported the following: High GvH to HvG T cell clonal ratios were observed in the allografts of patients with donor T cell macrochimerism. Early after transplant, peak levels of circulating GvH clones were found to be associated with declines in HvG clones. Conclusions were limited by the relatively low number and heterogeneity of intestinal transplant patients. GvH clones were detected in recipient bone marrow, and some of these GvH clones were observed earlier in ileal mucosa or blood, consistent with an intestinal mucosal origin.

Blood samples were collected up to 4 times in the first month after transplant and then at least monthly when available. The library was generated by the immunoSEQ multiplex PCR assay. High-throughput TCR-beta CDR3 sequencing of genomic DNA from most patients was performed by Adaptive Biotechnologies. The published analysis was carried out like this. Adaptive's ImmunoSEQ software was the source of the TCR sequencing data for fewer than 20 patients, while three other patients were processed with MiXCR and VDJtools. CDR3 nucleotide sequences shared between donor and recipient were removed because the origin of such sequences could not be assigned. To count as alloreactive, a clone needed at least 2-fold expansion over unstimulated cells and a minimum CFSE-low frequency of 0.002% (template counts) or 0.001% (read counts). Clones were considered mappable if detected in sequenced pre-transplant spleen, lymph node, or MLR CFSE-low populations of the donor or recipient. Cumulative frequency of alloreactive clones was calculated as a percentage of all sequences weighted by copy number. The immuneACCESS repertoire file appears here via TCRdb, limited to in-frame rearrangements. These files lack a portion of the clones; in checked studies, under half of the deficit traces to unresolved V genes, and the cause of the others is not known. V and J calls plus clone size are reproduced from that table; the DNA served to infer D and trimming. A total of just over 20,000 clones appear in this sample, 75% to 90% of them only once. The biggest ten clones account for approximately 4.9% of the sample.

The sequencing here drew on PBMCs, taken roughly 65 days after intestinal transplantation. This TCR came from a human patient who received an intestinal transplant, so some T cells may come from the graft donor.

The CDR3 loop reads CASSVDQGVTEAFF. The DNA sequence is as follows: TGTGCCAGCAGCGTAGACCAAGGGGTGACTGAAGCTTTCTTT. The chain uses TRBV9 and TRBJ1-1; a tentative D match to TRBD1 spans 5 bases. Trimming costs V 0 bases and J 5 bases, and their ends lie 11 bases apart. Taken from cysteine to phenylalanine, the CDR3 has 14 residues. Only CDR3 DNA remains: 42 bases, in frame from the first base. The germline V gene sets CDR1 to SGDLS and CDR2 to YYNGEE.